This T cell receptor (beta chain) was identified in a study of patients and donors after allogeneic stem cell transplantation (dated by TCRdb to the early 2020s). Library preparation was by RT-PCR. The listed sequencing device is NextSeq 550. Using fastp at Q25 and MiXCR, TCRdb reprocessed the public reads and kept productive beta chains. CDR3 protein duplicates are merged, each entry listing the most common genes and DNA. In all, the sample holds around 200,000 distinct CDR3 sequences, and around two fifths of those were seen once. The top ten constitute about 9.9% of the sample. Including cysteine and phenylalanine, the CDR3 has 13 amino acids. The CDR3 DNA has 39 bases and is translated from base 1. Looking up the germline V gene (reference sequence) yields CDR1 DFQATT and CDR2 SNEGSKA. At the junction V is shortened by 1 base and J by 12 bases, with 16 bases in between. A single count supports this clonotype. The antigen it binds to is not known. Base-call qualities are not available, and no considerably larger clone is one nucleotide away. A lone read gives weak evidence.

The sequence was obtained from a human donor who was either an allogeneic HSCT recipient or a stem cell or donor lymphocyte infusion donor (not recorded which). It is not recorded whose cells these are; they may come from a transplant donor. The chain joins TRBV20-1 to TRBJ1-5; too little of a D gene remains to name it. The specimen sequenced was blood, either unsorted or a sorted T cell fraction (not recorded which). The CDR3 region: CSARATSLMLQHF. Read as DNA, the sequence is TGCAGTGCTAGAGCAACGAGTTTGATGCTCCAGCATTTT.